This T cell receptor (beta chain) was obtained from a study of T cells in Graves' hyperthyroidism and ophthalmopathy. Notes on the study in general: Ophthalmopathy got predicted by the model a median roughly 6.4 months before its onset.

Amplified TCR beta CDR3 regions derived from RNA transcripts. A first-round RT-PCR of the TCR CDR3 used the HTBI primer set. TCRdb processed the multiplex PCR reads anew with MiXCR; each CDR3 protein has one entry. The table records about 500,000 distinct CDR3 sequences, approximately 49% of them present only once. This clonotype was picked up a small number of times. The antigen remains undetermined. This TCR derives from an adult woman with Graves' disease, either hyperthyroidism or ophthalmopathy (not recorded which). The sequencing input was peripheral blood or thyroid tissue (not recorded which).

DNA for the CDR3: TGTGCCAGCAGCTCACGGGGAGCCGAGACCCAGTACTTC. It encodes CASSSRGAETQYF. This sequence joins TRBV7-2 and TRBJ2-5, with D possibly TRBD2 on 5 matching bases. The CDR3 contains 13 residues. CDR1 is SGHTA and CDR2 is FQGNSA in the germline V gene. Deletions cut 4 bases from V and 5 bases from J, with 11 bases between.